This T cell receptor beta chain was retrieved from a study of tumor and adjacent non-tumor tissue in lung cancer. At the level of the study: Patients comprised about a dozen adenocarcinoma, a couple of squamous cell carcinoma and 1 small cell lung cancer. Study-wide findings and caveats: Compared with tumor, normal lung showed significantly lower TCR diversity. Top 100 clones took a larger repertoire share in normal lung.

Three rounds of nested PCR, following a modified ARM-PCR protocol, produced the TCRbeta library. TCRdb recomputed calls from the multiplex PCR reads with MiXCR, one row per CDR3 protein. The table has about 85,000 distinct CDR3 sequences, around 57% seen once; the top ten hold around 16%. Details on this clonotype: Its matching antigen is unknown.

This sample's RNA came from whole unsorted tissue. Newly diagnosed lung cancer patients had thoracic surgery in China, August–late 2014, without prior chemotherapy. Per germline, CDR1 LNHDA and CDR2 SQIVND (reference sequence). V lost 7 bases to trimming and J lost 3 bases, with 19 bases between them. CDR3 length equals 16 residues. Material: lung tumor tissue. The sequence was collected from a man in his 70s with non-small cell lung cancer. The chain is built from TRBV19 and TRBJ2-4; no firm D call. Here the CDR3 reads CASTPSGRRSKNIQYF. The CDR3 bases are TGTGCCAGTACCCCTTCGGGCAGGCGGAGCAAAAACATTCAGTACTTC.